This entry describes one TCR beta chain. Its antigen is not identified. The sample is drawn from a study of graft-versus-host responses after intestinal transplantation. Overall study: Among the recipients, transplants were multivisceral, liver-intestinal, or isolated intestinal. Every transplant recipient was induced with anti-thymocyte globulin, then maintained on tacrolimus and steroids for approximately three years.

Study outcomes and limitations: Early HvG declines after transplant were associated with peak circulating GvH clone levels. Analysis identified GvH clones in recipient marrow, with some appearing first in ileum or blood.

The CDR3 totals 15 residues. Trimming removed 1 base from V and 0 bases from J, with 7 bases in between. Germline CDR1 reads SGHDN; CDR2 reads FVKESK. Using immunoSEQ multiplex PCR, the repertoire was profiled, and TCRdb retains in-frame clones only, with some absent. The sample has over 65,000 clones; 92% are singletons. The input for sequencing was PBMCs, taken 98 days after intestinal transplantation. This receptor was taken from a human patient who received an intestinal transplant, so some T cells may come from the graft donor. The chain links TRBV14 to TRBJ2-4; no reliable D call. The chain's CDR3 is CASSQASLAKNIQYF. CDR3 coding DNA: TGTGCCAGCAGCCAAGCCTCCCTAGCCAAAAACATTCAGTACTTC.